This T cell receptor (beta chain) was sequenced in a study of response to subunit inactivated influenza vaccine. Whole-study results and caveats: Each seasonal influenza vaccination recruits few new T cells, the authors suggested.

TCRdb reprocessed the RT-PCR reads with MiXCR, giving one entry per CDR3 protein. The sample has about 520,000 distinct CDR3 sequences; around 25% are singletons. Regarding this clonotype: The antigen remains undetermined.

The specimen comprised CD4+ T cells sorted from PBMCs, sampled around 5 days after vaccination. This TCR came from a man aged 45-65 years who received an inactivated influenza vaccine.

For the CDR3, the DNA is TGTGCCAGCAGCTTAGTTTCCAGCAGAGCCTACGAGCAGTACTTC. Translation gives CASSLVSSRAYEQYF. V gene TRBV7-2 combines with J gene TRBJ2-7; D gene uncertain. The CDR3 length is 15 residues. V gave up 1 base and J gave up 2 bases, with 12 bases separating them. Germline CDR1 reads SGHTA; CDR2 reads FQGNSA. Full variable domain (outside the CDR3, taken from reference TRBV7-2 and TRBJ2-7): GAGVSQSPSNKVTEKGKDVELRCDPISGHTALYWYRQSLGQGLEFLIYFQGNSAPDKSGLPSDRFSAERTGGSVSTLTIQRTQQEDSAVYLCASSLVSSRAYEQYFGPGTRLTVT.